Here is one T cell receptor (beta chain) with its context. Its antigen is not yet known. The input lacks base qualities; no much larger clone sits a single base away. The data were obtained in a study of graft-versus-host responses after intestinal transplantation (dated by TCRdb to the early 2020s). General notes on the study: The transplants that recipients got were multivisceral, liver-intestinal, or isolated intestinal. All recipients received anti-thymocyte globulin induction followed by maintenance tacrolimus and steroids for three to four years. Graft-versus-host and host-versus-graft alloreactive T cell clones were tracked in the graft, circulation and bone marrow after intestinal transplantation using bulk TCR-beta CDR3 sequencing. To identify alloreactive clones, pre-transplant mixed lymphocyte reaction products were sequenced and then compared with unstimulated pre-transplant donor and recipient T cells. The cohort enrolled 24 intestinal transplant recipients including one retransplant, and a few patients lacking pretransplant specimens were excluded. Donor T cell macrochimerism was defined as a peak of at least 4% donor T cells among recipient peripheral blood mononuclear cells. Samples from a few later patients were sequenced in-house on an Illumina MiSeq with MiXCR processing rather than by the commercial service. Paper-wide results and their limitations: In the allografts of patients with donor T cell macrochimerism, GvH to HvG T cell clonal ratios were high. GvH clones were found in recipient bone marrow, and some of the GvH clones appeared earlier in ileal mucosa or blood, which is consistent with an intestinal mucosal origin. Peak levels of circulating GvH clones were associated with declines in HvG clones early after transplant. The conclusions were limited by the relatively low number and heterogeneity of the intestinal transplant patients.

Preparation of the library involved the immunoSEQ multiplex PCR assay. For most patients, genomic DNA was isolated using the Qiagen DNeasy Blood and Tissue Kit and was shipped frozen to Adaptive Biotechnologies for TCR sequencing. For most patients, genomic DNA was subjected to high-throughput TCR-beta CDR3 sequencing by Adaptive Biotechnologies. The study's processing was this. Adaptive's ImmunoSEQ software was the source of the TCR sequencing data for over 15 patients, while a few other patients were processed with MiXCR and VDJtools. CD4 versus CD8 sorting errors were corrected by removing sequences found in both subsets at a frequency ratio below 5:1. CDR3 nucleotide sequences shared between donor and recipient were removed because the origin of such sequences could not be assigned. At least 2-fold expansion over unstimulated cells and a minimum CFSE-low frequency of 0.002% (template counts) or 0.001% (read counts) were required for clones to be classified as alloreactive. A clone was considered mappable if detected in the sequenced pre-transplant spleen, lymph node, or MLR CFSE-low populations of the donor or recipient. Cumulative frequency of alloreactive clones was calculated as a percentage of all sequences weighted by copy number. TCRdb limited this immuneACCESS table to in-frame rearrangements with V and J called. A share of clones is missing; checked studies link under half to unresolved V genes, and the rest is unexplained. For V, J and clone size, that table is used; D and trimming come from the DNA. The sample profile shows approximately 33,000 clones; approximately 80% of them were found once. Roughly 18% of the sample is held by the ten biggest clonotypes.

The time point label on this specimen signifies: cells obtained before transplantation from donor or recipient. CD3+CD4+ and CD3+CD8+ populations were FACS-sorted from unstimulated pre-transplant donor and recipient cells taken from spleen or lymph nodes. CDR1 is given as SGHKS and CDR2 as YYEKEE, both from the germline V gene (reference sequence). Germline trimming: 1 base from V, 2 bases from J; junction bases outside gene matches: 5. Counted from cysteine to phenylalanine, this CDR3 has 15 amino acids. The only DNA kept is the CDR3, 45 bases in frame from the first base. The sequencing used unstimulated CD8+ T cells sorted from spleen or lymph node cells, collected before intestinal transplant. The sequence joins TRBV5-5 to TRBJ2-7; the junction holds 8 bases that match TRBD2. The clonotype originates from a human donor who received an intestinal transplant. The nucleotides are TGTGCCAGCAGCTTGTCGGTAGCGGGAACCTACGAGCAGTACTTC. The resulting protein is CASSLSVAGTYEQYF.